These T cell receptor beta chains were read from a single sample in a study of Graves' ophthalmopathy and Graves' hyperthyroidism. TCRdb re-called the multiplex PCR reads with MiXCR, one entry per CDR3 protein. The sample contains some 750,000 distinct CDR3 sequences, 35% to 50% of which appear only once. The sample was peripheral blood. Source of these receptors: an adult man with Graves' ophthalmopathy. Each CDR3 is given with its conserved first and last residue. A D gene is named only where the DNA matches it firmly. Expanded clones are given a class, and other clones once, few, many or no size at all.

v_call,d_call,clone_size,j_call,cdr3_aa,cdr3_nt
TRBV11-2,TRBD1,NA,TRBJ1-1,CASSEGTGRTEAFF,TGTGCCAGCAGCGAGGGGACAGGGCGAACTGAAGCTTTCTTT
TRBV9,NA,NA,TRBJ1-4,CASSQYTATNEKLFF,TGTGCCAGCAGCCAATATACTGCAACTAATGAAAAACTGTTTTTT
TRBV25-1,NA,NA,TRBJ1-6,CASASNGAGVNSPLHF,TGTGCCAGCGCTTCAAACGGAGCAGGGGTGAATTCACCCCTCCACTTT
TRBV20-1,TRBD1,NA,TRBJ2-7,CSAPIPGQRLTVEQYF,TGCAGTGCTCCGATACCGGGACAGAGATTAACGGTCGAGCAGTACTTC
TRBV5-1,NA,NA,TRBJ1-1,CASRRPGAEAFF,TGCGCCAGCAGGCGTCCCGGGGCTGAAGCTTTCTTT
TRBV12-3/TRBV12-4,NA,NA,TRBJ1-2,CASSLSQAGAWGYTF,TGTGCCAGCAGTTTAAGTCAGGCGGGGGCTTGGGGCTACACCTTC
TRBV7-9,NA,NA,TRBJ2-7,CASSPHGEEYCF,TGTGCCAGCAGCCCGCACGGCGAAGAGTACTGCTTC
TRBV2,NA,NA,TRBJ1-4,CASKRGTRREKLFF,TGTGCCAGCAAAAGGGGGACCCGGAGGGAAAAACTGTTTTTT
TRBV7-9,NA,NA,TRBJ1-2,CASSSAGADANYGYTF,TGTGCCAGCAGCTCAGCCGGGGCAGACGCTAACTATGGCTACACCTTC
TRBV24-1,NA,NA,TRBJ1-5,CASSYFGDGNQPQHF,TGTGCCAGCAGTTACTTCGGTGATGGCAATCAGCCCCAGCATTTT
TRBV19,NA,few,TRBJ2-7,CASSIDLDQFEQYF,TGTGCCAGTAGTATAGATTTGGACCAGTTCGAGCAGTACTTC
TRBV24-1,TRBD1,once,TRBJ1-2,CATSAQQGAVDAGYTF,TGTGCCACCAGTGCTCAACAGGGGGCGGTAGATGCTGGCTACACCTTC
TRBV7-9,NA,NA,TRBJ1-1,CASSYLAGTEAFF,TGTGCCAGCAGTTACTTAGCCGGGACCGAAGCTTTCTTT
TRBV5-1,NA,NA,TRBJ2-5,CASRGGTQETQYF,TGCGCCAGCCGGGGTGGAACCCAAGAGACCCAGTACTTC
TRBV10-3,NA,few,TRBJ1-1,CAISEPKTGPTEAFF,TGTGCCATCAGTGAGCCTAAGACGGGCCCCACTGAAGCTTTCTTT
TRBV7-9,TRBD2,once,TRBJ2-2,CASNPSGRENGELFF,TGTGCCAGCAACCCTAGCGGGAGGGAGAACGGGGAGCTGTTTTTT
TRBV12-3/TRBV12-4,NA,few,TRBJ1-5,CASSSSSYSNQPQHF,TGTGCCAGCAGTTCCAGCAGCTATAGCAATCAGCCCCAGCATTTT
TRBV6-5,TRBD1,NA,TRBJ1-2,CASSSVETGDQWDYGYTF,TGTGCCAGCAGTTCCGTCGAGACAGGGGATCAATGGGACTATGGCTACACCTTC
TRBV7-9,NA,many,TRBJ1-2,CASSLQMAGGYGYTF,TGTGCCAGCAGCCTCCAGATGGCGGGGGGGTATGGCTACACCTTC
TRBV29-1,TRBD1,many,TRBJ1-6,CSVSGTAKSSYNSPLHF,TGCAGCGTTTCCGGGACAGCAAAGAGCTCCTATAATTCACCCCTCCACTTT
TRBV25-1,NA,NA,TRBJ2-2,CASTRGGELFF,TGTGCCAGCACTCGAGGCGGGGAGCTGTTTTTT
TRBV7-9,TRBD2,NA,TRBJ2-5,CASSLIRTGGETQYF,TGTGCCAGCAGCTTAATTAGAACGGGGGGAGAGACCCAGTACTTC
TRBV7-3,NA,NA,TRBJ1-2,CASSLAGYTF,TGTGCCAGCAGCTTAGCAGGCTACACCTTC
TRBV7-8,TRBD1,few,TRBJ1-2,CASSFTGTGGGDGYTF,TGTGCCAGCAGCTTTACCGGGACAGGGGGCGGAGATGGCTACACCTTC
TRBV25-1,TRBD1,NA,TRBJ1-3,CASSYLSSGGVGNTIYF,TGTGCCAGCAGTTACTTAAGTTCAGGGGGCGTTGGAAACACCATATATTTT
TRBV28,NA,NA,TRBJ1-5,CASRSIGQPQHF,TGTGCCAGCAGAAGTATCGGTCAGCCCCAGCATTTT
TRBV2,NA,NA,TRBJ1-1,CASREGAEAFF,TGTGCCAGCAGAGAAGGGGCTGAAGCTTTCTTT
TRBV10-3,TRBD1,many,TRBJ1-5,CAISDYGQESNQPQHF,TGTGCCATCAGTGACTACGGACAGGAGAGCAATCAGCCCCAGCATTTT
TRBV7-8,NA,few,TRBJ1-6,CASSPNRARGGNSPLHF,TGTGCCAGCAGCCCGAACCGCGCCAGGGGAGGCAATTCACCCCTCCACTTT
TRBV19,TRBD1,NA,TRBJ1-5,CASSQGTGWYQPQHF,TGTGCCAGTAGTCAAGGGACAGGTTGGTATCAGCCCCAGCATTTT
TRBV6-5,TRBD2,NA,TRBJ2-2,CASRSGVNTGELFF,TGTGCCAGCAGGAGCGGGGTAAACACCGGGGAGCTGTTTTTT
TRBV5-6,TRBD1,NA,TRBJ1-1,CASSRSGGAGEAFF,TGTGCCAGCAGCCGCTCAGGGGGGGCCGGTGAAGCTTTCTTT
TRBV2,NA,NA,TRBJ1-6,CASRLESGFLNSPLHF,TGTGCCAGCCGCTTGGAATCTGGGTTCTTAAATTCACCCCTCCACTTT
TRBV24-1,NA,NA,TRBJ1-5,CATSYVRFGNQPQHF,TGTGCCACCTCTTACGTGCGGTTCGGCAATCAGCCCCAGCATTTT
TRBV2,TRBD1,NA,TRBJ1-2,CASSTGTASYGYTF,TGTGCCAGCAGTACCGGGACAGCTTCCTATGGCTACACCTTC
TRBV29-1,TRBD2,few,TRBJ2-2,CSVGRSGGAGELFF,TGCAGCGTTGGTCGGAGCGGGGGGGCCGGGGAGCTGTTTTTT
TRBV7-9,NA,few,TRBJ1-5,CASSQDRSGTNQPQHF,TGCGCCAGCAGCCAAGACCGTTCAGGAACGAATCAGCCCCAGCATTTT
TRBV7-9,TRBD1,many,TRBJ2-7,CASSTATGGSFEQYF,TGTGCCAGCAGCACCGCGACAGGGGGATCCTTCGAGCAGTACTTC
TRBV20-1,TRBD1,NA,TRBJ1-1,CSARGQGANTEASF,TGCAGTGCTAGAGGACAGGGGGCGAACACTGAAGCTTCCTTT
TRBV20-1,NA,NA,TRBJ1-5,CSATSAGPQHF,TGCAGTGCCACGTCCGCCGGGCCCCAGCATTTT
TRBV7-9,NA,few,TRBJ2-2,CASSPRWRGRTTGELFF,TGTGCCAGCAGCCCCCGTTGGCGGGGGCGGACAACCGGGGAGCTGTTTTTT